One sample yielded the 20 T cell receptor beta chains listed below, sequenced in a study of beta chain features in type 1 diabetes. Expressed TCRB transcripts were sequenced, since all the RNA that had been isolated was reverse transcribed. The method was immunoSEQ multiplex PCR; TCRdb's version includes in-frame clones alone and lacks a portion of them. The repertoire has over 40,000 clones, around 63% of them found once; the top ten carry 1.5% to 2%. Whole-study results and caveats: Significant though moderate, a shortening of TCRB CDR3s appeared in all four CD4+ subsets of Type 1 diabetes patients.

The antigens of these receptors remain unknown. Source material: Tregs from blood. These receptors were collected from a man aged 25-40 years with type 1 diabetes. Some clones in this sample may be carry-over from other donors' samples.

This chain links TRBV7-2 with TRBJ2-7; the D gene is possibly TRBD2 (6 bases). The CDR3 is 15 amino acids. From germline, CDR1 is SGHTA and CDR2 FQGNSA. Trimming shortened V by 7 bases and J by 3 bases, and 19 bases separated the two germline ends. In DNA form, the CDR3 reads TGTGCCAGCACCCCCTTGGGGGAGGCCTACTACGAGCAGTACTTC. The encoded protein is CASTPLGEAYYEQYF.

This rearrangement joins TRBV29-1 to TRBJ1-2; 7 bases match TRBD1. The germline gives CDR1 SQVTM, CDR2 ANQGSEA. Trimming removed 0 bases from V and 5 bases from J; junction bases left unmatched: 6. The CDR3 totals 14 residues. The CDR3 nucleotides read TGCAGCGTTGAAGACCGGTCAGGGGGTTATGGCTACACCTTC. As protein: CSVEDRSGGYGYTF.

The chain has TRBV19 and TRBJ2-7, with 7 bases that match TRBD1. Trimming took 5 bases from V and 4 from J; bases not matched to a gene: 5. The CDR3 length is 13 residues. Looked up from germline, CDR1 is LNHDA and CDR2 is SQIVND (reference sequence). CDR3 loop: CASSQGVGYEQYF. CDR3 nucleotide sequence: TGTGCCAGTAGTCAGGGGGTCGGTTACGAGCAGTACTTC.

This clone was counted a few times. The V gene is TRBV18, the J gene TRBJ2-1; D is possibly TRBD1 (5 bases). Trimming cost V 2 bases and J 10 bases, with 15 bases left between them. CDR3 length equals 14 residues. In germline, CDR1 is KGHSH, CDR2 LQKENI. CDR3 region: CASSPVEATGEQFF. For the CDR3, the DNA is TGTGCCAGCTCACCAGTTGAGGCCACAGGCGAGCAGTTCTTC.

CDR3: CATSRNQTSGDLRDTQYF. In DNA, the CDR3 is TGTGCCACCAGCAGAAACCAGACTAGCGGGGATCTAAGAGATACGCAGTATTTT. The chain links TRBV15 to TRBJ2-3, with TRBD2 matching 11 bases. Trimming at V came to 2 bases and at J to 5 bases, leaving 12 bases not matched to a gene. This CDR3 region has 18 residues. CDR1 is LNHNV, CDR2 YYDKDF, per germline (reference sequence).

The chain carries TRBV2 and TRBJ2-7; 7 bases line up with TRBD1. Losses at the gene ends were 6 bases for V and 7 bases for J; bases not matched to a gene: 21. Looked up from germline, CDR1 is SNHLY and CDR2 is FYNNEI. CDR3 length: 17 amino acids. CDR3 in amino acids: CASSLAGFRDRTLEQYF. CDR3 coding DNA: TGTGCCAGCAGCCTCGCCGGGTTCCGGGACAGAACGTTGGAGCAGTACTTC.

The chain employs TRBV2 and TRBJ1-3; D is possibly TRBD1 (6 bases). Trimming left V 3 bases short and J 7 bases short, with 10 bases between. The germline V gene has CDR1 SNHLY and CDR2 FYNNEI. This CDR3 region has 13 residues. The CDR3 sequence is CASSETGGNTIYF. The CDR3 DNA reads TGTGCCAGCAGTGAGACAGGCGGGAACACCATATATTTT.

J is TRBJ2-4 and V is TRBV9; 7 bases are shared with TRBD2. The V gene end was trimmed by 0 bases and the J gene end by 10 bases; junction bases not matched to a gene: 10. This CDR3 has 15 amino acids. Germline values: CDR1 SGDLS, CDR2 YYNGEE. The CDR3, as DNA: TGTGCCAGCAGCGTAGAGGGGTCGAAGCGGGATATTCAGTACTTC. Its protein is CASSVEGSKRDIQYF.

The chain has TRBV28 and TRBJ2-3; TRBD2 matches at 10 bases. The CDR3 runs to 13 residues. The trim removed 8 bases at V and 1 base at J, leaving 0 bases unmatched. Germline CDR1 and CDR2: MDHEN and SYDVKM. CDR3 DNA: TGTGCCAGCCTAGCGGGGGGCACAGATACGCAGTATTTT. Its translation is CASLAGGTDTQYF.

V and J are TRBV4-2 and TRBJ2-7; D gene unclear. The CDR3 runs 12 residues. With 1 base removed from V and 7 bases from J, the gap between germline ends came to 8 bases. CDR1 is LGHNA and CDR2 is YNFKEQ in the germline V gene. The CDR3 DNA is TGTGCCAGCAGCCAAGGCGTCGGGGAGCAGTACTTC. This encodes CASSQGVGEQYF.

The V call is TRBV5-4, the J call TRBJ2-2; TRBD2 is a possible D gene (7 bases). The V gene lost 1 base and the J gene lost 0 bases, with 10 bases spanning the gap. Germline V gene lookup returns CDR1 SGHNT and CDR2 YYREEE (reference sequence). This CDR3 region has 16 residues. CDR3 nucleotides: TGTGCCAGCAGCTTGACGGGGGGCGCGAACACCGGGGAGCTGTTTTTT. Protein product: CASSLTGGANTGELFF.

This clone was found a few times. The chain recombines TRBV14 with TRBJ2-5; no definite D call. V was shortened by 1 base and J by 4 bases, with 7 bases between the two germline ends. The germline CDR1 and CDR2 sequences are SGHDN and FVKESK. The CDR3 is 13 amino acids. The CDR3, as DNA: TGTGCCAGCAGCCAAGCTTCGGTAGAGACCCAGTACTTC. Translation: CASSQASVETQYF. The variable domain in full, completed from reference TRBV14 and TRBJ2-5, reads EAGVTQFPSHSVIEKGQTVTLRCDPISGHDNLYWYRRVMGKEIKFLLHFVKESKQDESGMPNNRFLAERTGGTYSTLKVQPAELEDSGVYFCASSQASVETQYFGPGTRLLVL.

Worth noting for this clone: The same CDR3 can be traced to other DNA sequences in this sample. This sequence joins TRBV6-6 and TRBJ1-1; D is unclear. Between the trimmed V and J ends, which lost 0 bases and 6 bases, there was a span of 14 bases. The CDR3 extends over 15 amino acids. The germline V gene has CDR1 MNHNY and CDR2 SVGAGI (reference sequence). CDR3 protein: CASSYSTAGFSEAFF. In nucleotides, the CDR3 is TGTGCCAGCAGTTACTCGACTGCCGGGTTCTCTGAAGCTTTCTTT.

The chain couples TRBV4-1 to TRBJ2-7; tentative D call: TRBD2 (6 bases). Trimming left V 5 bases short and J 3 bases short, with 14 bases between. CDR3 length: 14 residues. In germline, CDR1 is MGHRA, CDR2 YSYEKL. The CDR3 DNA reads as TGCGCCAGCAGCTATCCGGGAGAGGGCTACGAGCAGTACTTC. This translates into CASSYPGEGYEQYF.

This chain links TRBV7-9 with TRBJ1-2; tentative D call: TRBD1 (5 bases). V was clipped by 3 bases and J by 6 bases, with 8 bases between them. Germline V gene lookup returns CDR1 SEHNR and CDR2 FQNEAQ (reference sequence). The CDR3 length is 12 residues. This CDR3 reads CASSFGGDGYTF. CDR3 in DNA: TGTGCCAGCAGCTTTGGGGGGGATGGCTACACCTTC.

The chain couples TRBV5-1 to TRBJ1-2, with 8 bases fitting TRBD1. Trimming at V came to 5 bases and at J to 4 bases, leaving 7 bases not matched to a gene. The CDR3 runs to 14 residues. Germline values: CDR1 SGHRS, CDR2 YFSETQ. The CDR3: CASRATGGAYGYTF. CDR3 coding DNA: TGCGCCAGCAGGGCAACAGGGGGTGCCTATGGCTACACCTTC.

This clone occurred once. This chain links TRBV6-1 with TRBJ2-3, with 10 bases lining up with TRBD2. The CDR3 loop spans 15 amino acids. In germline, CDR1 is MNHNS, CDR2 SASEGT. V lost 5 bases to trimming and J lost 8 bases; unmatched junction nucleotides: 10. CDR3 protein: CASSPAGGPVVTQYF. For the CDR3, the DNA is TGTGCCAGCAGTCCAGCGGGGGGGCCGGTGGTTACGCAGTATTTT.

The genes are TRBV5-1 and TRBJ2-2; D might be TRBD1 (6 bases). V was trimmed by 0 bases and J by 6 bases, leaving 15 bases between them. Germline assignment: CDR1 SGHRS and CDR2 YFSETQ. The CDR3 is made up of 16 amino acids. CDR3 nucleotides: TGCGCCAGCAGCTTGGCCGTAAGGACAGTGGCCGGGGAGCTGTTTTTT. Encoded protein: CASSLAVRTVAGELFF. The whole variable domain, remainder taken from reference TRBV5-1 and TRBJ2-2, is KAGVTQTPRYLIKTRGQQVTLSCSPISGHRSVSWYQQTPGQGLQFLFEYFSETQRNKGNFPGRFSGRQFSNSRSEMNVSTLELGDSALYLCASSLAVRTVAGELFFGEGSRLTVL.

This chain connects TRBV5-6 to TRBJ2-5, with 9 bases aligning to TRBD1. The V and J ends lost 3 bases and 5 bases, in that order; junction bases with no gene match: 5. This CDR3 is 14 amino acids long. Germline loops: CDR1 SGHDT, CDR2 YYEEEE. This chain's CDR3 is CASSWGTGRETQYF. CDR3 nucleotide sequence: TGTGCCAGCAGCTGGGGGACAGGGAGGGAGACCCAGTACTTC. Full variable domain (remainder filled in from reference TRBV5-6 and TRBJ2-5): DAGVTQSPTHLIKTRGQQVTLRCSPKSGHDTVSWYQQALGQGPQFIFQYYEEEERQRGNFPDRFSGHQFPNYSSELNVNALLLGDSALYLCASSWGTGRETQYFGPGTRLLVL.

The V call is TRBV7-2, the J call TRBJ2-1; TRBD1 is a possible D gene (5 bases). From germline, CDR1 is SGHTA and CDR2 FQGNSA. Trimming took 0 bases from V and 10 from J, leaving 19 bases between them. The length of the CDR3 is 16 residues. The CDR3 spells CASSLAGPYLPVEQFF. The CDR3 region has the DNA TGTGCCAGCAGCTTAGCGGGGCCTTACCTGCCTGTCGAGCAGTTCTTC.